The 10 T cell receptor beta chains below come from one sample, sequenced in a study of cytomegalovirus exposure and HLA in healthy donors. The study ran its PCR with 60 Vbeta and 13 Jbeta primers. Some clones are missing from TCRdb's copy, which holds only in-frame ones; the method was immunoSEQ multiplex PCR. The sample holds tens of thousands of clones. Sequencing was done on a sample of PBMCs. The receptor source for this set is an older woman in good health and CMV-seropositive.

The chain couples TRBV5-1 to TRBJ1-2; a possible D gene is TRBD1 (6 bases). Per the germline V gene, CDR1 is SGHRS and CDR2 is YFSETQ. The CDR3 extends over 15 amino acids. V dropped 1 base and J dropped 3 bases, with 13 bases sitting between them. The DNA for the CDR3 is TGCGCCAGCAGCTTGCGACAGGCCGAGGACTATGGCTACACCTTC. Its translation is CASSLRQAEDYGYTF.

CDR3 sequence (DNA): TGTGCCACCAGCAGGGGGGACAGACAGGTTCGAGGCTACACCTTC. Amino acid sequence: CATSRGDRQVRGYTF. V gene TRBV15 combines with J gene TRBJ1-2, with 7 bases lining up with TRBD1. CDR3 size: 15 residues. V trimming: 3 bases; J trimming: 8 bases; junction bases outside the gene matches: 12. From germline, CDR1 is LNHNV and CDR2 YYDKDF (reference sequence).

Note on this clone: The germline gene is not matched at one end of the junction; a read error may be the cause. V is TRBV25-1 and J is TRBJ1-2; unclear D gene. This CDR3 is built from 12 residues. In germline, CDR1 is MGHDK, CDR2 SYGVNS. The CDR3 reads CASIRGDRRESF. DNA of the CDR3: TGTGCCAGCATACGTGGAGATCGGAGGGAATCCTTC.

V is TRBV7-8 and J is TRBJ2-1; D remains ambiguous. The CDR3 spans 15 residues. CDR1 is SGHVS and CDR2 is FQNEAQ in the germline V gene. V lost 2 bases, J lost 6 bases, and 14 bases lay in between. The CDR3 loop reads CASSLRWRPLNEQFF. The CDR3 DNA reads TGTGCCAGCAGCTTAAGGTGGCGGCCCCTCAATGAGCAGTTCTTC.

As regards this clone: One junction end does not reproduce the germline sequence, and a read error may be involved. V gene TRBV29-1 combines with J gene TRBJ1-2; the D gene is possibly TRBD1 (6 bases). The CDR3 sequence is 10 residues long. Looked up from germline, CDR1 is SQVTM and CDR2 is ANQGSEA. CDR3 residues: CSVEDRGAPF. The CDR3 DNA sequence: TGCAGCGTTGAAGATCGGGGGGCTCCCTTC.

This rearrangement joins TRBV19 to TRBJ1-2; perhaps TRBD1 as D (5 bases). The V end lost 9 bases, the J end lost 1 base, and 15 bases lay between the germline ends. The CDR3 is 14 amino acids. Germline V gene lookup returns CDR1 LNHDA and CDR2 SQIVND (reference sequence). The chain's CDR3 is CASLPQGFNYGYTF. CDR3 bases: TGTGCCAGCTTACCCCAGGGTTTTAACTATGGCTACACCTTC.

As concerns this clone: Because it lacks the conserved phenylalanine or tryptophan at the end, this CDR3 is likely a read error. Because the CDR3's place on the DNA is in doubt, the DNA is left out and the CDR3 is given as listed by TCRdb. This sequence joins TRBV10-2 and TRBJ2-7; the DNA was not used to check the table's D call, TRBD1. Ends included, the CDR3 has 9 residues. CDR1 and CDR2 (germline): WSHSY, SAAADI. CDR3 residues: CASSGTGRA.

This chain connects TRBV5-1 to TRBJ2-1; D might be TRBD2 (7 bases). V lost 0 bases and J lost 5, with 12 bases in between. Germline CDR1 SGHRS, CDR2 YFSETQ. The CDR3 has 15 residues. This CDR3 reads CASSLVAGADNEQFF. In DNA, the CDR3 is TGCGCCAGCAGCTTGGTGGCGGGGGCGGACAATGAGCAGTTCTTC.

The rearrangement links TRBV5-1 to TRBJ1-3, with 12 bases matching TRBD1. This CDR3 spans 18 amino acids. Per the germline V gene, CDR1 is SGHRS and CDR2 is YFSETQ. V shed 4 bases and J 3 bases; nucleotides not matched to a gene: 11. CDR3 sequence reads: CASSLAGQGAGGGNTIYF. The DNA for the CDR3 is TGCGCCAGCAGCCTAGCGGGACAGGGGGCCGGAGGTGGAAACACCATATATTTT.

The chain recombines TRBV2 with TRBJ1-1, with D hard to call. The V gene lost 5 bases and the J gene lost 7 bases, with 20 bases spanning the gap. Germline V gene lookup returns CDR1 SNHLY and CDR2 FYNNEI. The CDR3 runs 15 residues. The CDR3 DNA sequence: TGTGCCAGCAGTCCCACCTCGACGACGGGTGGTGAAGCTTTCTTT. It codes for CASSPTSTTGGEAFF.